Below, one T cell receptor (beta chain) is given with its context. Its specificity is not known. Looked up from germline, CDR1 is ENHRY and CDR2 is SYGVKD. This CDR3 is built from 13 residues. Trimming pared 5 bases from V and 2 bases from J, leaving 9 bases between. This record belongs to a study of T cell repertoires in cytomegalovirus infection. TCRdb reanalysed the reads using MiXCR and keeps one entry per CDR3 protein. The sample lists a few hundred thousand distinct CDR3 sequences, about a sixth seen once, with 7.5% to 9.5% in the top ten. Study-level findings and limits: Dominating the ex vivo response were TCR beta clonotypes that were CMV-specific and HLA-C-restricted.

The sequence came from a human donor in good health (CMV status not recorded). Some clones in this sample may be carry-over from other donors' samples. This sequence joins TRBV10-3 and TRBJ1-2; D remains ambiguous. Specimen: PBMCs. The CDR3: CAISHEANYGYTF. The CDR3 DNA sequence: TGTGCCATCAGTCACGAAGCAAACTATGGCTACACCTTC.